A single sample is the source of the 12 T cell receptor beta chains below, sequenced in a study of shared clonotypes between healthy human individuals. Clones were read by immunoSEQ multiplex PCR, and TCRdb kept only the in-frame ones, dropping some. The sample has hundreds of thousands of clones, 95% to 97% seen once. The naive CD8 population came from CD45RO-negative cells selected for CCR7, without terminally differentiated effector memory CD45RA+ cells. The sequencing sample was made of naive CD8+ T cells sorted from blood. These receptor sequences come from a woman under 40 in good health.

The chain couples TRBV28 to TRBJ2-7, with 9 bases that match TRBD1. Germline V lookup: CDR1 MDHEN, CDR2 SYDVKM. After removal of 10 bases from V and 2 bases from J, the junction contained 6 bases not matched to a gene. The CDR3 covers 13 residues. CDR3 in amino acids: CAIGDRATYEQYF. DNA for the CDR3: TGTGCCATTGGGGACAGGGCTACCTACGAGCAGTACTTC.

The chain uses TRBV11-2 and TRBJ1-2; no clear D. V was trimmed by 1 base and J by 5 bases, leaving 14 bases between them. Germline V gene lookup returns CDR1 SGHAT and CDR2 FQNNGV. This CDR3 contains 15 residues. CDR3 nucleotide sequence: TGTGCCAGCAGCTTAGTGGAGGGCTCTCCTTATGGCTACACCTTC. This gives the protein CASSLVEGSPYGYTF.

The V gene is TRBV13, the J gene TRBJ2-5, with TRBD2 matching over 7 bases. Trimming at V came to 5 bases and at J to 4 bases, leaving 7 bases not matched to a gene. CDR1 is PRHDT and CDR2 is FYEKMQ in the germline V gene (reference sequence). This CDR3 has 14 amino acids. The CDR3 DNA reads TGTGCCAGCAGCCAAAGACTAGCCGGAGAGACCCAGTACTTC. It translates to CASSQRLAGETQYF.

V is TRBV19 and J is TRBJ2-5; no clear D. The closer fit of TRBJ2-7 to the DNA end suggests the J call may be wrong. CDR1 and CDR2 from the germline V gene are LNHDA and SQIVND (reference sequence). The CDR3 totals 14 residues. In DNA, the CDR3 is TGTGCCAGTAAACTAAGAGGAGAAACCTACGAGCAGTACTTC. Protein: CASKLRGETYEQYF.

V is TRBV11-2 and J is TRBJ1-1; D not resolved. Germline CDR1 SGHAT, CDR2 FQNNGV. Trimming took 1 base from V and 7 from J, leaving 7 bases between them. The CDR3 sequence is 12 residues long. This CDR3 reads CASSLGQLEAFF. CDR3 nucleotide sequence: TGTGCCAGCAGCTTAGGGCAGCTTGAAGCTTTCTTT.

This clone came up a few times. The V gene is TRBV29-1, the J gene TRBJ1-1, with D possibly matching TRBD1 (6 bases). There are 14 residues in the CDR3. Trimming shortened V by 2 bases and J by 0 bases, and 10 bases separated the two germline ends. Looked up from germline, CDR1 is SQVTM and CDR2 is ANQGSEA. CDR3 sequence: CSVELGQLNTEAFF. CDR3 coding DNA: TGCAGCGTTGAATTAGGACAGCTGAACACTGAAGCTTTCTTT.

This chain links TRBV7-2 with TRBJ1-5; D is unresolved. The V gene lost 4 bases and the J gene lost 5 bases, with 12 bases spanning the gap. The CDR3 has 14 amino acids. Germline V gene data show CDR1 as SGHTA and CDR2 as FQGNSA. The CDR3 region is CASSSFKDDQPQHF. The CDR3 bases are TGTGCCAGCAGCTCCTTTAAGGATGATCAGCCCCAGCATTTT.

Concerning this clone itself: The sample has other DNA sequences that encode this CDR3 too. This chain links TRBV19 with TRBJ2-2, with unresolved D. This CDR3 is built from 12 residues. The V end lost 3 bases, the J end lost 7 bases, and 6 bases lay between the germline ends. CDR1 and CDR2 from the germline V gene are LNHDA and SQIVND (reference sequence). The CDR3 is CASSIWGGELFF. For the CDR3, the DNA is TGTGCCAGTAGTATTTGGGGCGGGGAGCTGTTTTTT.

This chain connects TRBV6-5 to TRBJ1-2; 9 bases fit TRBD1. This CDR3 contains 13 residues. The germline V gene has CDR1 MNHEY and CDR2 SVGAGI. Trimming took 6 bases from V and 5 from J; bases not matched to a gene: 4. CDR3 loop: CASSDRGRYGYTF. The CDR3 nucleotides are TGTGCCAGCAGCGACAGGGGGAGGTATGGCTACACCTTC.

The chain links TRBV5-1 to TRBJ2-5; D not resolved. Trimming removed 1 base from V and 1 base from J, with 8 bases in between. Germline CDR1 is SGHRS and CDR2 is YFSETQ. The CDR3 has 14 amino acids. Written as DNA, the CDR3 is TGCGCCAGCAGCTTGAGACACCTCCAAGAGACCCAGTACTTC. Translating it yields CASSLRHLQETQYF. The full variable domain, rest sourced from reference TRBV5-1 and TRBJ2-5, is KAGVTQTPRYLIKTRGQQVTLSCSPISGHRSVSWYQQTPGQGLQFLFEYFSETQRNKGNFPGRFSGRQFSNSRSEMNVSTLELGDSALYLCASSLRHLQETQYFGPGTRLLVL.

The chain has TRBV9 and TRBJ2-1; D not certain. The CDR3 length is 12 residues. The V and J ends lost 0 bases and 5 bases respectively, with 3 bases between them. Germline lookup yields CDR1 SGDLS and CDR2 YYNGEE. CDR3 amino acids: CASSVENNEQFF. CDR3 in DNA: TGTGCCAGCAGCGTAGAAAACAATGAGCAGTTCTTC.

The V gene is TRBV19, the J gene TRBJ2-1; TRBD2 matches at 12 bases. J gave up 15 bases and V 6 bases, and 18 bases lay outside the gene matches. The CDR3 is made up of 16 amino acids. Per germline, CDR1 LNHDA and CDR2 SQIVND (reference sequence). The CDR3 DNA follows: TGTGCCAGTAGCCCGTTTCTAGCGGGAGGGCCCCGTTCCCGGTTCTTC. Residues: CASSPFLAGGPRSRFF.